This entry describes one TCR beta chain. A few counts support this clonotype. What antigen it recognizes has not been identified. No clone much larger than this one lies a single base away; base qualities are absent. The sample is drawn from a study of blood T cells in healthy people across ages (dated by TCRdb to between 2014 and 2017). In the study overall: Template switching captured roughly one uniquely barcoded TCR beta cDNA molecule per two T cells in model experiments. Age-related changes in TCR beta repertoire diversity were measured in the study by deep sequencing normalized with unique cDNA molecular identifiers. Donors were grouped into four age groups: young (average approximately 15 years), middle-aged (approximately 41), aged (around 60) and long-lived (approximately 82). Using the same blood draw, the study looked at two additional independent replicas of 1 million unique cDNA reads for two donors, one aged 18 to 29 and the other aged 80 or older. Beyond this particular receptor, the publication reports: Bulk unsorted PBMC profiling prevented conclusive comparison of naive and antigen-experienced compartments. Compared with the aged group, the long-lived group had more naive CD4+ T cells, fewer expanded clones and increased TCR diversity, a pattern suggesting age selection. Estimates of total diversity from one million sequenced T cells were regarded as lower bounds and underestimates. Donor CMV infection status was unknown, potentially confounding age-related changes in expanded clonotypes. The percentage of naive T cells measured by flow cytometry correlated strongly with observed TCR beta diversity. Observed TCR beta diversity per million T cells fell roughly linearly with age, and a significant reduction was already apparent by age around 36.

Donors were about 36 systemically healthy Caucasian individuals from Russia aged 6 to 90 years. Around 10 milliliters of peripheral blood were collected from each donor into EDTA-treated Vacutainer tubes. PBMCs were isolated by Ficoll-Paque density-gradient centrifugation, with at least 7 million obtained per sample. Trizol reagent was used to extract total RNA from PBMCs, with at least 6 micrograms per sample. For every donor, an aliquot of PBMCs went through flow cytometry to measure the percentages of naive CD45RAhigh/CD27high T cells. From its cysteine to its phenylalanine, the CDR3 spans 13 amino acids. Just CDR3 DNA is preserved here, 39 bases in frame from base 1. CDR1 and CDR2, per the germline V gene, are MNHNS and SASEGT. Germline trimming amounts to 10 bases on V and 0 bases on J, with 5 as the count of junction bases outside the gene matches. Library preparation used 5' RACE. For sequencing, an Illumina HiSeq 2500 was employed. The second PCR ran for about 6 to 12 cycles and used a J-beta primer mix along with a sample-barcoded 5' primer. Each TCR beta cDNA molecule received a unique molecular identifier from a template-switch 5' adaptor carrying 12 random nucleotides. At least 2.5 million CDR3-containing paired-end reads were obtained from each sample. First-strand cDNA was synthesized from all RNA with the Mint cDNA synthesis kit, primed by a TRBC-specific oligonucleotide. After uracil-DNA glycosylase treatment, a first 18-cycle PCR used universal primers M1SS and BC2_uni_R on all cDNA. Per the authors' processing: Each sample was normalized by randomly selecting 1 million high-quality reads, each carrying a distinct molecular identifier. Reads with shared molecular identifiers were discarded instead of being binned into consensus sequences. MiTCR, set to a Q25 quality threshold and the strictest error-elimination algorithm, was used for CDR3 identification, clonotype clustering and error correction. A nonparametric unseen species model with Euler transformation was used to estimate a lower bound on total TCR beta diversity. TCRdb reworked the public reads: Q25 trimming with fastp, MiXCR clone assembly, productive beta chains retained. Duplicate CDR3 protein sequences are folded into a single record with the most common DNA and genes. The V and J calls were determined by TCRdb, not by the authors. This sample is represented by roughly 800,000 distinct CDR3 sequences; 20% to 30% of them were singletons. The ten largest clonotypes hold approximately 4% of the sample.

This sample also belongs to another study, concerning T cells of mothers and their children. As that second paper reports: Nine systemically healthy Caucasian individuals served as donors, namely three mothers together with their six children. cDNA synthesis consumed the entire amount of extracted RNA, loaded at about 1.5 ug RNA in each 15 ul reaction. In the second PCR, the M1S primer added sample barcodes and 2-4 random nucleotides. Over 9 million TCR beta CDR3 reads came from each mother, compared with around 3 million reads from each child. TCR recombination output is similarly shaped by thymic selection in related and unrelated pairs, with a minor effect exerted by inherited differences. Normalized repertoire overlap was always slightly but never significantly higher in related than unrelated mother-child pairs. With a sensitivity of roughly 93 clones per million clonotypes, no persistent microchimeric T cell clones were detected. In the study, deep NGS was used to compare the TCR beta repertoires of mothers and children, and features distinguishing related mother-child pairs from unrelated individuals were sought. Mothers averaged approximately 41 +/- 4 years of age and children averaged roughly 10 +/- 4 years. Libraries were sequenced on Illumina HiSeq 2000 with 100+100 nt paired-end reads after adapter ligation with NEBNext reagents. To avoid cross-contamination, the mother libraries and the child libraries were prepared a month apart and sequenced in separate runs. Between roughly 500,000 and 2,100,000 distinct TCR beta clonotypes were identified per donor. Naive TCR beta clonotypes were estimated from low-frequency clonotypes matched to each donor's FACS-determined naive share, without sorting.

The chain is made from TRBV6-1 and TRBJ1-1; TRBD1 fits 7 bases in the junction. Specimen: blood. The TCR originated in a boy aged 10-17 years in good health. The CDR3 has the sequence CATRTGLNTEAFF. The nucleotide sequence is given as TGTGCCACCAGGACAGGACTGAACACTGAAGCTTTCTTT.